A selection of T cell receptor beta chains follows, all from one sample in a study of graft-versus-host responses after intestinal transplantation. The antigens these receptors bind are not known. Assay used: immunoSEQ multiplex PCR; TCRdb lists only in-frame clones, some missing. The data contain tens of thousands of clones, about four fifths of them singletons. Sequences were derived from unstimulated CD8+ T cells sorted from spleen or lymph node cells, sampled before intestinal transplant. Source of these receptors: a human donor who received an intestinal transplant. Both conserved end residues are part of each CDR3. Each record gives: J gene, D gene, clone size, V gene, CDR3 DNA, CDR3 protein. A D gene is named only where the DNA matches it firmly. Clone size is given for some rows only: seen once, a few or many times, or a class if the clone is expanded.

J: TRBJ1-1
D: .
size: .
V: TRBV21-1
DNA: TGTGCCAGCAACCTCGGGGCTGAAGCTTTCTTT
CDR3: CASNLGAEAFF

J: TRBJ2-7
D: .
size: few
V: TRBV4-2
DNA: TGTGCCAGCAGCCAATTTCAGGTTACCTACGAGCAGTACTTC
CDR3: CASSQFQVTYEQYF

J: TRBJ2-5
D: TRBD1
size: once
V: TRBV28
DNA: TGTGCCAGCAGTCTAACGACAGGGATACAGACCCAGTACTTC
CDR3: CASSLTTGIQTQYF

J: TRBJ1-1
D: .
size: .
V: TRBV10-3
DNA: TGTGCCATCAGTGAAGACAGAATGAACACTGAAGCTTTCTTT
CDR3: CAISEDRMNTEAFF

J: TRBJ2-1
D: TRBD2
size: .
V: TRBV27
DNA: TGTGCCAGCAGGGTCGGGACTAGCGGGAGAAATGAGCAGTTCTTC
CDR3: CASRVGTSGRNEQFF

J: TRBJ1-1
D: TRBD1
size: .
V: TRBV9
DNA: TGTGCCAGCAGCGCGCCCCGGGACAACAGGGGACGGTCTGAAGCTTTCTTT
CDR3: CASSAPRDNRGRSEAFF

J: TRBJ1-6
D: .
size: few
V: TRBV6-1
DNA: TGTGCCAGCAGTGAAGCTCCGGGTACCGGTAATTCACCCCTCCACTTT
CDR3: CASSEAPGTGNSPLHF

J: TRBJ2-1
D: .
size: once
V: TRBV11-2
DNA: TGTGCCAGCAGCCCAATGGTCTCGAGCTCCTACAATGAGCAGTTCTTC
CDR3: CASSPMVSSSYNEQFF

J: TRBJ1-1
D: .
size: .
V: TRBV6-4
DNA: TGTGCCAGCAGCGCAGGGACGGGGGGCACTGAAGCTTTCTTT
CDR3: CASSAGTGGTEAFF

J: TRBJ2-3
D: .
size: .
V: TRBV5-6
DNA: TGTGCCAGCAGCTTGGGAGCCTCTACTAGCACAGATACGCAGTATTTT
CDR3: CASSLGASTSTDTQYF

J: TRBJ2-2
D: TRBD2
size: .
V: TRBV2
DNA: TGTGCCAAGACGGGGTTTGCGGGGGTGAACACCGGGGAGCTGTTTTTT
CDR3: CAKTGFAGVNTGELFF

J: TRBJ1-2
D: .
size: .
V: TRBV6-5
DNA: TGTGCCAGCAGTTACACGGACAGAGGGGTCTATGGCTACACCTTC
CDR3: CASSYTDRGVYGYTF

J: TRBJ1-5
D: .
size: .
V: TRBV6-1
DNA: TGTGCCAGCAGGGAGCGTGGTCAGCCCCAGCATTTT
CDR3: CASRERGQPQHF

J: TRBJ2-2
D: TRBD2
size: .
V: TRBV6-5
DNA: TGTGCCAGCAGTTTCCAGCGGGAAAACACCGGGGAGCTGTTTTTT
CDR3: CASSFQRENTGELFF

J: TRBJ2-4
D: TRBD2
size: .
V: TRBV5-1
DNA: TGCGCCAGCAGCAAGACTAGCGGGGGGCCCTTCTTAGCCAAAAACATTCAGTACTTC
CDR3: CASSKTSGGPFLAKNIQYF

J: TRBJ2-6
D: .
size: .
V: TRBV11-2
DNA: TGTGCCAGCAGCTTAGCAGGGGTAAACTCTGGGGCCAACGTCCTGACTTTC
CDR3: CASSLAGVNSGANVLTF

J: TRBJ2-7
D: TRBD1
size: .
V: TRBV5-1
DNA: TGCGCCAGCAGCCACGACAGGGGGGTCTACGAGCAGTACTTC
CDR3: CASSHDRGVYEQYF

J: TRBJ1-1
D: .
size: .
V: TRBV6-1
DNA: TGTGCCAGCAGTGCTTCCAGACAGCTGTTGAACACTGAAGCTTTCTTT
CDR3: CASSASRQLLNTEAFF

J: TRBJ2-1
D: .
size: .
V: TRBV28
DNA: TGTGCCAGCAGTTTAGGGCAGACACCCTCCTACAATGAGCAGTTCTTC
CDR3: CASSLGQTPSYNEQFF

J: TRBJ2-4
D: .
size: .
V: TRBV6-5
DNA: TGTGCCAGCGGAACTGGACTAGGGGGAAACATTCAGTACTTC
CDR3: CASGTGLGGNIQYF

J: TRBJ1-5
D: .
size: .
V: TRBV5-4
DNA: TGTGCCAGCAGCTACAGGGAAGGCAATCAGCCCCAGCATTTT
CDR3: CASSYREGNQPQHF

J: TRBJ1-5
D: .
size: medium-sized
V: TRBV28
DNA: TGTGCCAGCAGTTTACAAGGACATAGCAATCAGCCCCAGCATTTT
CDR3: CASSLQGHSNQPQHF

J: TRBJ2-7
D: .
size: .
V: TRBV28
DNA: TGTGCCAGCTTTCGCGGGTCGAGCTACGAGCAGTACTTC
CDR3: CASFRGSSYEQYF

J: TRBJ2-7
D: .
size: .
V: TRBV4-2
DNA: TGTGCCAGCAGCCAAGATCAGGGGATACTCCTCTACGAGCAGTACTTC
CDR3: CASSQDQGILLYEQYF

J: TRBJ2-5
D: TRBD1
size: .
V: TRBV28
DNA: TGTGCCAGCAGTTCCCCTCGGACAGGGATGGAGACCCAGTACTTC
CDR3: CASSSPRTGMETQYF

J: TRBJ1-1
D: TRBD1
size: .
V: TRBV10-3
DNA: TGTGCCATCAGTACAATCAGGGGGGCTATGAACACTGAAGCTTTCTTT
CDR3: CAISTIRGAMNTEAFF

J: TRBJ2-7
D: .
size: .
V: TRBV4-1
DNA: TGCGCCAGCAGCCAAGATTACGAGGGTCGCTACGAGCAGTACTTC
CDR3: CASSQDYEGRYEQYF

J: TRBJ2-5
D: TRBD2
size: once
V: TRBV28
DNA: TGTGCCAGCAGTTCGTGGACTAGCCTAGAGACCCAGTACTTC
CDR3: CASSSWTSLETQYF

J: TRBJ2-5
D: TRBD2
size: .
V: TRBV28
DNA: TGTGCCAGCCTCGCCGCCGGACTAGCGGACCGGGAGACCCAGTACTTC
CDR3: CASLAAGLADRETQYF

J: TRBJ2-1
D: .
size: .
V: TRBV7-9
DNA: TGTGCCAGCAGCCCCCAAAGCGTATCCTACAATGAGCAGTTCTTC
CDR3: CASSPQSVSYNEQFF

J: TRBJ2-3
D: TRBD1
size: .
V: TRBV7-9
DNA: TGTGCCAGCAGCTTAGAATGGACAGGGGGCCTTTACACAGATACGCAGTATTTT
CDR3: CASSLEWTGGLYTDTQYF

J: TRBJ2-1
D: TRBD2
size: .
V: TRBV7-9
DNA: TGTGCCAGCAGCCACGGACTAGCGGGTCGCTCCTACAATGAGCAGTTCTTC
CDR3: CASSHGLAGRSYNEQFF

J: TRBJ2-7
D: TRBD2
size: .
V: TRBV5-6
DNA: TGTGCCAGCAGCTTGGATCTAGCGGGGGGGCAATACGAGCAGTACTTC
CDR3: CASSLDLAGGQYEQYF

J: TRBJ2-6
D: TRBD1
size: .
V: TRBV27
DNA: TGTGCCAGCAGTTTTGGCCAGGGGGTAGGTGGGGCCAACGTCCTGACTTTC
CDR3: CASSFGQGVGGANVLTF

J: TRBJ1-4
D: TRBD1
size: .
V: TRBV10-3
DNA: TGTGCCATCAAGGGACAGACCGTCAATGAAAAACTGTTTTTT
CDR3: CAIKGQTVNEKLFF

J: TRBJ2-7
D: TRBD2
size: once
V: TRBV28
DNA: TGTGCCAGCAGGCCCCGGCGGGAGATGAGGTCCTACGAGCAGTACTTC
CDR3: CASRPRREMRSYEQYF

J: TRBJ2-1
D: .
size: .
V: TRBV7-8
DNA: TGTGCCAGCAGCTCCAATCGATTAGGGGGGGGCTCCTACAATGAGCAGTTCTTC
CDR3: CASSSNRLGGGSYNEQFF

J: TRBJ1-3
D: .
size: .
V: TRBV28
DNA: TGTGCCAGCACCCCTCCTGACAGTATTGGAAACACCATATATTTT
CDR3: CASTPPDSIGNTIYF

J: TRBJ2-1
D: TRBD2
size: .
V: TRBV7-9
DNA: TGTGCCAGCAGCCCTGGACTAGCGGGCCCAAATGTCAATGAGCAGTTCTTC
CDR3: CASSPGLAGPNVNEQFF

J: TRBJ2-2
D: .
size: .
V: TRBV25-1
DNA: TGTGCCAGCGTGGGGAGACAACTGGTTAGAACCGGGGAGCTGTTTTTT
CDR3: CASVGRQLVRTGELFF

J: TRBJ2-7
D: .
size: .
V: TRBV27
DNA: TGTGCCAGCAGTCAAATCCCGGGACTTGGATCCGAGCAGTACTTC
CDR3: CASSQIPGLGSEQYF

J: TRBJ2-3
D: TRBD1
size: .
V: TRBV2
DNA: TGTGCCAGCAGCCCAGGGGGCAAAACAGATACGCAGTATTTT
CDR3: CASSPGGKTDTQYF

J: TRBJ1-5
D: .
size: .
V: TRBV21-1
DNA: TGTGCCAGCAGGACAGGGGCGGATCAGCCCCAGCATTTT
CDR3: CASRTGADQPQHF

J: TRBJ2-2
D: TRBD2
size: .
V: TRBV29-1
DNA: TGCAGCGTGTCGGGCCTAGCGGGAGGGATCACCGGGGAGCTGTTTTTT
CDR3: CSVSGLAGGITGELFF

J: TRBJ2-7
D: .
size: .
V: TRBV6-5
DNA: TGTGCCAGCAGTTACGGTAGTTCCGAGCAGTACTTC
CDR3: CASSYGSSEQYF

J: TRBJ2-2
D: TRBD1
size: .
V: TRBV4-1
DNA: TGCGCCAGCAGCCACAGGGGGCCCACCGGGGAGCTGTTTTTT
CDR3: CASSHRGPTGELFF

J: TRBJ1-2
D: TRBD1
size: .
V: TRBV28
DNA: TGTGCCAGCAGTTTAACGGGACAGCCCTATGGCTACACCTTC
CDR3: CASSLTGQPYGYTF

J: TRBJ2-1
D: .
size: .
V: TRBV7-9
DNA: TGTGCCAGCAGCTTACTGTACAATGAGCAGTTCTTC
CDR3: CASSLLYNEQFF

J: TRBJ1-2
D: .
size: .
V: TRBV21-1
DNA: TGTGCCAGCAGCGACAATGGCTACACCTTC
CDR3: CASSDNGYTF

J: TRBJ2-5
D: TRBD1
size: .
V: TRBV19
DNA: TGTGCCAGTAGTCCCCCGGACAGGGCCCTCGGGGAGACCCAGTACTTC
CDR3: CASSPPDRALGETQYF

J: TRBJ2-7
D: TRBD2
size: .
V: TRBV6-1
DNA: TGTGCCAGCAGCGATTCTAGCGGGAGGGCCTACGAGCAGTACTTC
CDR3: CASSDSSGRAYEQYF

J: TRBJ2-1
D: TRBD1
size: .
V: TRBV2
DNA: TGTGCCAGCAGTGAGGGGACAGGGGAGGTGTACGGGGTATGGAATGAGCAGTTCTTC
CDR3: CASSEGTGEVYGVWNEQFF

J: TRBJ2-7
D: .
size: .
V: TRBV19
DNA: TGTGCCAGTAGTCCAGCTAGCGAGCCACCCTACGAGCAGTACTTC
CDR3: CASSPASEPPYEQYF